The sequence of this T cell receptor beta chain was determined in a study of blood T cell repertoires in COVID-19. Overall study context: T cells, B-cell-depleted T cells, or PBMCs supplied cDNA or gDNA.

Assay used: immunoSEQ multiplex PCR; TCRdb lists only in-frame clones, some missing. This table has about 220,000 clones, 84% appearing once. CDR1 is SNHLY, CDR2 FYNNEI, per germline. The ends were cut back, 6 bases at V and 5 bases at J, with 9 bases in the middle. The CDR3 loop spans 12 amino acids. The sequencing sample was made of peripheral blood. The TCR comes from a woman in her thirties who had recovered from COVID-19. V and J are TRBV2 and TRBJ2-3; possibly TRBD2 for D (6 bases). CDR3 in amino acids: CASSPGLDTQYF. CDR3 sequence (DNA): TGTGCCAGCAGCCCGGGACTAGATACGCAGTATTTT. The entire variable domain, with the rest obtained from reference TRBV2 and TRBJ2-3, is as follows: EPEVTQTPSHQVTQMGQEVILRCVPISNHLYFYWYRQILGQKVEFLVSFYNNEISEKSEIFDDQFSVERPDGSNFTLKIRSTKLEDSAMYFCASSPGLDTQYFGPGTRLTVL.